A single sample gave rise to the 3 T cell receptor beta chains below, sequenced in a study of blood T cell repertoires in COVID-19. Clones were sequenced by immunoSEQ multiplex PCR, and TCRdb holds only the in-frame ones, with some missing. The sample lists roughly 380,000 clones, 85% occurring once. The sample was peripheral blood. The receptors stem from a woman aged 18-29 years with acute or convalescent COVID-19.

This chain joins TRBV28 and TRBJ1-1, with D possibly being TRBD1 (6 bases). Germline V gives CDR1 MDHEN, CDR2 SYDVKM. This CDR3 is 12 amino acids long. Trimming took off 6 bases at V and 7 bases at J, with 12 bases between the two ends. CDR3 protein: CASRVRDNEAFF. In DNA, the CDR3 is TGTGCCAGCAGAGTCCGGGACAATGAAGCTTTCTTT.

DNA for the CDR3: TGTGCCAGCAGCCAGGGACAGAACTATGGCTACACCTTC. It encodes CASSQGQNYGYTF. The V and J genes are TRBV3-1 (or the pseudogene TRBV3-2) and TRBJ1-2; 7 bases agree with TRBD1. Germline-derived CDR1 and CDR2 are LGHDT and YNNKEL (reference sequence). This CDR3 has 13 residues. Losses at the gene ends were 3 bases for V and 2 bases for J; bases not matched to a gene: 0.

The chain is built from TRBV7-3 and TRBJ2-1; 9 bases fit TRBD1. The germline V gene has CDR1 SGHTA and CDR2 FQGTGA. This CDR3 region has 13 residues. Losses at the gene ends were 3 bases for V and 7 bases for J; bases not matched to a gene: 1. CDR3 loop: CASSFGTGNEQFF. In nucleotides, the CDR3 is TGTGCCAGCAGCTTCGGGACAGGGAATGAGCAGTTCTTC.